Listed here are 15 T cell receptor beta chains from one sample, sequenced in a study of blood T cell repertoires in COVID-19. Assay: immunoSEQ multiplex PCR; the TCRdb copy retains only in-frame clones and omits some. The sample holds roughly 400,000 clones, roughly 89% seen once. The sequenced sample consisted of PBMCs or T cells enriched from blood (not recorded which). The receptors were sampled from a woman in her thirties who had recovered from COVID-19.

This sequence joins TRBV7-2 and TRBJ2-3; D ambiguous. With 3 bases removed from V and 5 bases from J, the gap between germline ends came to 6 bases. From germline, CDR1 is SGHTA and CDR2 FQGNSA. The CDR3 length is 12 residues. The CDR3 DNA reads TGTGCCAGCAGCTTTAGCCGAGATACGCAGTATTTT. As protein: CASSFSRDTQYF.

V is TRBV7-9 and J is TRBJ2-7, with unresolved D. The CDR3 loop spans 12 amino acids. Germline V lookup: CDR1 SEHNR, CDR2 FQNEAQ (reference sequence). The germline V and J ends were trimmed by 5 bases and 4 bases, with 9 bases remaining between them. The CDR3 nucleotides read TGTGCCAGCAGCCCCAACTTATACGAGCAGTACTTC. It codes for CASSPNLYEQYF.

The rearrangement uses TRBV5-1 and TRBJ1-1; D unclear. Germline CDR1 is SGHRS and CDR2 is YFSETQ. CDR3 length equals 14 residues. The V and J ends lost 1 base and 0 bases respectively, with 7 bases between them. CDR3 bases: TGCGCCAGCAGCTTGTCTTCCCTGAACACTGAAGCTTTCTTT. Amino acid sequence: CASSLSSLNTEAFF.

This clone was recorded once. The V gene is TRBV4-2, the J gene TRBJ2-7; a weak D match, TRBD1 (5 bases). Germline lookup yields CDR1 LGHNA and CDR2 YNFKEQ. V dropped 1 base and J dropped 4 bases, with 17 bases sitting between them. This CDR3 is 16 amino acids long. The CDR3 loop is CASSQVGAGNWYEQYF. CDR3 in DNA: TGTGCCAGCAGCCAAGTAGGGGCTGGGAATTGGTACGAGCAGTACTTC.

A word on this clone: Sequence at one end of the junction differs from germline and may be a read error. The chain combines TRBV7-3 with TRBJ1-5; no reliable D call. Per germline, CDR1 SGHTA and CDR2 FQGTGA. This CDR3 is 13 amino acids long. The CDR3 sequence: CASSPHSDQPQHF. The CDR3 bases are TGTGCCAGCAGCCCCCATAGCGATCAGCCCCAGCATTTT. The complete variable domain, with remaining parts taken from reference TRBV7-3 and TRBJ1-5, reads GAGVSQTPSNKVTEKGKYVELRCDPISGHTALYWYRQSLGQGPEFLIYFQGTGAADDSGLPNDRFFAVRPEGSVSTLKIQRTERGDSAVYLCASSPHSDQPQHFGDGTRLSIL.

The chain uses TRBV27 and TRBJ1-2; TRBD1 might be the D (5 bases). Trimming removed 6 bases from V and 6 bases from J, with 14 bases in between. The CDR3 runs 13 residues. Germline V gene data show CDR1 as MNHEY and CDR2 as SMNVEV (reference sequence). The CDR3 nucleotides read TGTGCCAGCAGCCGCAGGGTCCTAGATGGCTACACCTTC. Amino acids: CASSRRVLDGYTF.

This clone came up once. The chain joins TRBV7-6 to TRBJ2-5; D is perhaps TRBD2 (5 bases). Trimming removed 7 bases at V and 4 bases at J, with 19 bases between. The V gene's germline CDR1 is SGHVS and CDR2 FNYEAQ. This CDR3 is built from 15 residues. In DNA, the CDR3 is TGTGCCAGCACCCCGGTGACGGGGATCGGAGAGACCCAGTACTTC. Its protein product is CASTPVTGIGETQYF.

This chain links TRBV3-1 (or the pseudogene TRBV3-2) with TRBJ1-6; 10 positions match TRBD1. Germline lookup yields CDR1 LGHDT and CDR2 YNNKEL (reference sequence). This CDR3 has 16 residues. The J segment lost 11 bases and the V segment lost 4 bases, leaving 11 bases of the junction unmatched. In DNA, the CDR3 is TGTGCCAGCAGCCCAGCCCCGACAGGGGGCGCGACACCCCTCCACTTT. As protein: CASSPAPTGGATPLHF.

The rearrangement uses TRBV11-1 and TRBJ2-1, with TRBD1 matching 9 bases. Germline V gives CDR1 SGHAT, CDR2 FQDESV (reference sequence). J gave up 6 bases and V 5 bases, and 8 bases lay outside the gene matches. This CDR3 is built from 15 residues. CDR3 in DNA: TGTGCCAGCAGCCTCGGACAGGGGACAGTCAATGAGCAGTTCTTC. It is translated as CASSLGQGTVNEQFF.

The CDR3 loop is CASSPRRTSGSWGNEQFF. For the CDR3, the DNA is TGTGCCAGCTCACCAAGGAGGACTAGCGGGAGTTGGGGCAATGAGCAGTTCTTC. The chain links TRBV18 to TRBJ2-1, with TRBD2 identical over 13 bases. The CDR3 length is 18 residues. Unmatched junction bases numbered 10, after V lost 2 bases and J lost 6 bases. Germline V gives CDR1 KGHSH, CDR2 LQKENI.

V usage is TRBV7-2 and J usage is TRBJ2-5; 9 bases map to TRBD2. This CDR3 spans 14 amino acids. The trim removed 2 bases at V and 5 bases at J, leaving 3 bases unmatched. The V gene's germline CDR1 is SGHTA and CDR2 FQGNSA. The CDR3 reads CASSLTGTSETQYF. DNA of the CDR3: TGTGCCAGCAGCTTAACCGGGACTAGCGAGACCCAGTACTTC.

V gene TRBV5-4 combines with J gene TRBJ2-3; TRBD1 matches at 8 bases. Germline CDR1 is SGHNT and CDR2 is YYREEE (reference sequence). The CDR3 totals 14 residues. The trim removed 4 bases at V and 6 bases at J, leaving 7 bases unmatched. The CDR3 protein is CASSPDRVRDTQYF. CDR3 nucleotide sequence: TGTGCCAGCAGCCCGGACAGGGTTAGGGATACGCAGTATTTT. The complete variable domain, with remaining parts taken from reference TRBV5-4 and TRBJ2-3, reads ETGVTQSPTHLIKTRGQQVTLRCSSQSGHNTVSWYQQALGQGPQFIFQYYREEENGRGNFPPRFSGLQFPNYSSELNVNALELDDSALYLCASSPDRVRDTQYFGPGTRLTVL.

The chain is built from TRBV27 and TRBJ1-4; TRBD1 matches 7 bases. The germline CDR1 and CDR2 sequences are MNHEY and SMNVEV (reference sequence). The CDR3 loop spans 15 amino acids. After removal of 4 bases from V and 1 base from J, the junction contained 3 bases not matched to a gene. CDR3 in amino acids: CASSWTGGTNEKLFF. The CDR3 DNA reads TGTGCCAGCAGTTGGACAGGCGGAACTAATGAAAAACTGTTTTTT.

The chain uses TRBV5-7 and TRBJ1-2; D not resolved. TRBV5-7 is sorted into the ORF group, with uncertain function. Trimming removed 2 bases from V and 3 bases from J, with 8 bases in between. The CDR3 is made up of 13 amino acids. The CDR3 DNA is TGTGCCAGCAGCTTTTCACAGCACTATGGCTACACCTTC. Encoded protein: CASSFSQHYGYTF.

CDR3 in DNA: TGTGCCAGCAGTTTATTCACGGGGGAGCAGTTCTTC. Protein sequence: CASSLFTGEQFF. The chain recombines TRBV28 with TRBJ2-1, with D possibly TRBD2 on 5 matching bases. Germline V gene lookup returns CDR1 MDHEN and CDR2 SYDVKM. The CDR3 runs to 12 residues. The ends were cut back, 1 base at V and 10 bases at J, with 8 bases in the middle.